The 21 T cell receptor beta chains below all came from one sample that was sequenced in a study of T cells expressing NK-cell markers. TCRdb reprocessed the 5' RACE reads and stores each CDR3 protein as one record, lacking DNA. The sample totals 200,000 to 300,000 distinct CDR3 sequences. The specimen was blood T cells: a sorted CD56 or NKG2C T cell subset, CD4+ or CD8+ T cells, or bulk PBMC T cells (not recorded which). The source of these receptors is a woman aged 18 to 75 in good health.

The V gene is TRBV5-4, the J gene TRBJ2-3. Per germline, CDR1 SGHNT and CDR2 YYREEE (reference sequence). The CDR3 covers 16 residues. The CDR3 here is CASRLGGPASTDTQYF.

The chain joins TRBV2 to TRBJ2-3; TCRdb reports TRBD1, a call that lacks DNA to check it against. There are 14 residues in the CDR3. CDR1 is SNHLY, CDR2 FYNNEI, per germline. The CDR3 reads CAGQTGGKADTQYF.

The CDR3 protein is CASSLVIAPNTGELFF. The J gene is TRBJ2-2, the V gene TRBV5-1. CDR3 length: 16 residues. Germline CDR1 is SGHRS and CDR2 is YFSETQ.

The chain uses TRBV28 and TRBJ2-1; the TCRdb D gene call, TRBD2, has no DNA to confirm it. CDR1 is MDHEN, CDR2 SYDVKM, per germline. This CDR3 is built from 12 residues. The chain's CDR3 is CASKVAGGPQFF.

The rearrangement uses TRBV19 and TRBJ1-5; TCRdb calls TRBD1, which cannot be checked without DNA. Germline V lookup: CDR1 LNHDA, CDR2 SQIVND (reference sequence). This CDR3 is 14 amino acids long. CDR3 loop: CASSFRGTNQPQHF.

The chain couples TRBV25-1 to TRBJ1-4. The germline V gene has CDR1 MGHDK and CDR2 SYGVNS. The CDR3 runs to 15 residues. The CDR3 sequence: CASSEGGATNEKLFF.

The genes are TRBV10-2 and TRBJ2-5; TCRdb's D call of TRBD2 is untestable without DNA. The germline CDR1 and CDR2 sequences are WSHSY and SAAADI. The CDR3 sequence is 16 residues long. The CDR3 spells CASSALAGGPGETQYF.

The rearrangement joins TRBV5-4 to TRBJ2-2; the D gene TCRdb calls, TRBD2, cannot be checked with no DNA. CDR3 length: 17 residues. The germline CDR1 and CDR2 sequences are SGHNT and YYREEE (reference sequence). CDR3 residues: CASSYGVAGLNTGELFF.

The genes are TRBV11-1 and TRBJ2-1; the D gene TCRdb calls, TRBD2, cannot be checked with no DNA. This CDR3 contains 18 residues. CDR1 SGHAT and CDR2 FQDESV come from the germline V gene (reference sequence). CDR3 residues: CASSHGLAGSWSYNEQFF.

The chain employs TRBV20-1 and TRBJ2-5; TCRdb designates TRBD2, a call that cannot be tested without DNA. From germline, CDR1 is DFQATT and CDR2 SNEGSKA (reference sequence). The CDR3 has 13 amino acids. CDR3: CSAIQRATETQYF.

The chain has TRBV5-1 and TRBJ2-3; TCRdb's assignment of TRBD2 cannot be checked, as there is no DNA. The CDR3 spans 16 residues. Germline assignment: CDR1 SGHRS and CDR2 YFSETQ. The CDR3 loop is CASSLVAGGRTDTQYF.

This sequence joins TRBV28 and TRBJ2-1; without DNA, the TCRdb call of TRBD1 cannot be checked. Germline assignment: CDR1 MDHEN and CDR2 SYDVKM. This CDR3 comprises 13 residues. The CDR3 sequence is CASRHDRGGEQFF.

The chain carries TRBV6-2 or TRBV6-3 and TRBJ2-2; without DNA, the TCRdb call of TRBD2 cannot be checked. This CDR3 is 14 amino acids long. CDR1 is MNHEY, CDR2 SVGEGT, per germline. CDR3 loop: CASSVPTTAGELFF.

The J gene is TRBJ2-2, the V gene TRBV10-3; TCRdb's assignment of TRBD1 cannot be checked, as there is no DNA. The CDR3 is 14 residues long. The germline CDR1 and CDR2 sequences are ENHRY and SYGVKD. This CDR3 is CAISARTSTRELFF.

J is TRBJ2-1 and V is TRBV28; TCRdb gives TRBD1 as the D gene, but with no DNA this cannot be confirmed. CDR1 is MDHEN, CDR2 SYDVKM, per germline. The CDR3 sequence is 14 residues long. The CDR3 here is CASSLGGPPPGQFF. Full variable domain (outside the CDR3, taken from reference TRBV28 and TRBJ2-1): DVKVTQSSRYLVKRTGEKVFLECVQDMDHENMFWYRQDPGLGLRLIYFSYDVKMKEKGDIPEGYSVSREKKERFSLILESASTNQTSMYLCASSLGGPPPGQFFGPGTRLTVL.

The chain carries TRBV12-3 or TRBV12-4 and TRBJ1-4; without DNA, the TCRdb call of TRBD1 cannot be checked. The CDR3 covers 17 residues. This chain's CDR3 is CASSSNRRQGPNEKLFF.

V gene TRBV28 combines with J gene TRBJ2-1; TCRdb proposes TRBD2, but this gene call is untestable without DNA. Germline CDR1 is MDHEN and CDR2 is SYDVKM. This CDR3 region has 11 residues. This CDR3 is CASSYRLERLF.

V gene TRBV7-9 combines with J gene TRBJ1-6. The length of the CDR3 is 11 residues. In germline, CDR1 is SEHNR, CDR2 FQNEAQ (reference sequence). CDR3 region: CASSSDASLHF.

The chain is built from TRBV5-1 and TRBJ2-2; TCRdb's assignment of TRBD2 cannot be checked, as there is no DNA. The CDR3 is made up of 15 amino acids. CDR1 is SGHRS and CDR2 is YFSETQ in the germline V gene. The CDR3 region is CASSLASSGAGELFF.

The V and J genes are TRBV20-1 and TRBJ2-5; TCRdb proposes TRBD2, but this gene call is untestable without DNA. The CDR3 is made up of 16 amino acids. Germline values: CDR1 DFQATT, CDR2 SNEGSKA (reference sequence). This CDR3 reads CSASLAGLAVEETQYF.

This CDR3 is CASSTDLNQPQHF. This chain connects TRBV9 to TRBJ1-5. The CDR3 has 13 residues. CDR1 and CDR2 (germline): SGDLS, YYNGEE.